The text below deals with one T cell receptor (beta chain). Its antigen is unknown. CDR1 and CDR2 (germline): KGHSH, LQKENI. CDR3 length: 16 residues. Trimming stripped 3 bases from V and 8 bases from J, with 19 bases between. This record belongs to a study of T cell responses to AZD1222 COVID-19 vaccine. Clones were sequenced by immunoSEQ multiplex PCR, and TCRdb holds only the in-frame ones, with some missing. The data contain 150,000 to 200,000 clones, 94% of them singletons. General study findings and limits: There were vaccine-associated CD4 TCRs across spike, dominant at 160-218 and 743-854. Donors, mostly white British, included more females; clonal diversity was possibly underestimated. After the peak T cell response, and only then, were repertoires sampled.

This clonotype was sampled from an adult in good health. The sequencing here drew on peripheral blood, taken on day 0 of AZD1222 vaccination. The chain employs TRBV18 and TRBJ1-4; perhaps TRBD1 as D (5 bases). In DNA form, the CDR3 reads TGTGCCAGCTCACCCAACCGGCAGGGAGGGGTCGAAAAACTGTTTTTT. Its translation is CASSPNRQGGVEKLFF.